A single sample gave rise to the 13 T cell receptor beta chains below, sequenced in a study of T cell responses to AZD1222 COVID-19 vaccine. Only in-frame clones appear in the TCRdb table, and some are missing; sequencing was by immunoSEQ multiplex PCR. This table holds 160,000 or so clones, 85% to 90% found once. This specimen consisted of peripheral blood, obtained on day 0 of AZD1222 vaccination. These receptors were collected from an adult in good health.

This chain uses TRBV18 with TRBJ1-6; D is unclear. This CDR3 has 14 amino acids. CDR1 and CDR2 from the germline V gene are KGHSH and LQKENI. Trimming removed 2 bases from V and 7 bases from J, with 9 bases in between. The CDR3 DNA is TGTGCCAGCTCACCAGGGAGGGAGAATTCACCCCTCCACTTT. This sequence encodes CASSPGRENSPLHF.

In its sample, this clone was seen once. The rearrangement joins TRBV11-1 to TRBJ2-2, with unresolved D. The CDR3 is 14 amino acids. Germline loops: CDR1 SGHAT, CDR2 FQDESV (reference sequence). V was trimmed by 3 bases and J by 6 bases, leaving 11 bases between them. The CDR3 DNA is TGTGCCAGCAGCTTGATGACCTGGTCCGGGGAGCTGTTTTTT. Translating it yields CASSLMTWSGELFF.

This chain connects TRBV3-1 (or the pseudogene TRBV3-2) to TRBJ2-1, with D tentatively TRBD2 (5 bases). CDR1 and CDR2 from the germline V gene are LGHDT and YNNKEL (reference sequence). Trimming stripped 0 bases from V and 11 bases from J, with 11 bases between. This CDR3 spans 13 amino acids. The CDR3 DNA sequence: TGTGCCAGCAGCCAAGAGGACCGGGGTAAGCAGTTCTTC. This gives the protein CASSQEDRGKQFF.

The chain recombines TRBV28 with TRBJ1-6, with 7 bases identical to TRBD1. After removal of 5 bases from V and 5 bases from J, the junction contained 6 bases not matched to a gene. CDR3 size: 15 residues. Germline assignment: CDR1 MDHEN and CDR2 SYDVKM. The DNA for the CDR3 is TGTGCCAGCAGTATGGAGGGGGCGCATAATTCACCCCTCCACTTT. Protein sequence: CASSMEGAHNSPLHF.

The chain carries TRBV12-5 and TRBJ2-7; D is ambiguous. CDR3 length equals 16 residues. The V end lost 6 bases, the J end lost 3 bases, and 21 bases lay between the germline ends. Germline values: CDR1 LGHNT, CDR2 FRNRAP. The CDR3 DNA follows: TGTGCTAGTGGCCGGATTCCCGGGCCAACTTTCTACGAGCAGTACTTC. Amino acids: CASGRIPGPTFYEQYF.

On this clone: An end of the junction differs from the germline gene, which may be a read error. The V gene is TRBV15, the J gene TRBJ1-4; no definite D call. The V gene's germline CDR1 is LNHNV and CDR2 YYDKDF (reference sequence). The CDR3 totals 15 residues. The CDR3 nucleotides read TGTGCCACCAGCGGAGACACCCGTCGGGATGAAAAACTGTTTTTT. This encodes CATSGDTRRDEKLFF.

The chain uses TRBV9 and TRBJ2-1, with D unresolved. This CDR3 comprises 19 residues. Looked up from germline, CDR1 is SGDLS and CDR2 is YYNGEE. V was clipped by 0 bases and J by 1 base, with 20 bases between them. The chain's CDR3 is CASSVESFGGFMSYNEQFF. Written as DNA, the CDR3 is TGTGCCAGCAGCGTAGAGTCCTTCGGCGGCTTCATGTCCTACAATGAGCAGTTCTTC.

The CDR3 sequence is CASSQDTAANYGYTF. The DNA for the CDR3 is TGTGCCAGCAGCCAAGATACGGCAGCTAACTATGGCTACACCTTC. The V gene is TRBV3-1 (or the pseudogene TRBV3-2), the J gene TRBJ1-2; D is unresolved. The CDR3 length is 15 residues. The V gene's germline CDR1 is LGHDT and CDR2 YNNKEL (reference sequence). Trimming shortened V by 0 bases and J by 0 bases, and 8 bases separated the two germline ends.

The V and J genes are TRBV7-9 and TRBJ2-5; possible D gene TRBD2, 6 bases. The V end was cut by 6 bases, the J end by 2 bases, with 16 bases between. Germline CDR1 is SEHNR and CDR2 is FQNEAQ (reference sequence). The length of the CDR3 is 15 residues. In DNA, the CDR3 is TGTGCCAGCAGTCCTCCTGGGAGGTGGCAAGAGACCCAGTACTTC. It encodes CASSPPGRWQETQYF.

The V call is TRBV19, the J call TRBJ2-1, with TRBD1 matching over 7 bases. This CDR3 is 12 amino acids long. The germline CDR1 and CDR2 sequences are LNHDA and SQIVND (reference sequence). The trim removed 6 bases at V and 9 bases at J, leaving 5 bases unmatched. CDR3 protein: CASRTGLGEQFF. DNA of the CDR3: TGTGCCAGTAGGACAGGGTTAGGTGAGCAGTTCTTC. Complete variable domain (other parts from reference TRBV19 and TRBJ2-1): DGGITQSPKYLFRKEGQNVTLSCEQNLNHDAMYWYRQDPGQGLRLIYYSQIVNDFQKGDIAEGYSVSREKKESFPLTVTSAQKNPTAFYLCASRTGLGEQFFGPGTRLTVL.

The chain combines TRBV4-2 with TRBJ2-7; D could derive from TRBD1 or TRBD2 (5 bases each). In germline, CDR1 is LGHNA, CDR2 YNFKEQ. V gave up 3 bases and J gave up 1 base, with 19 bases separating them. The CDR3 spans 17 residues. The CDR3 bases are TGTGCCAGCAGCCAGATCTCCACCGGGACGCCATCCTACGAGCAGTACTTC. Translating it yields CASSQISTGTPSYEQYF.

V is TRBV2 and J is TRBJ1-4; D possibly corresponds to TRBD1 (5 bases). CDR3 length: 14 residues. In germline, CDR1 is SNHLY, CDR2 FYNNEI. The V end was cut by 2 bases, the J end by 8 bases, with 12 bases between. The CDR3 DNA sequence: TGTGCCAGCAGTGAACGGGGGGTAGGGGAAAAACTGTTTTTT. It specifies CASSERGVGEKLFF.

V and J are TRBV6-5 and TRBJ1-2; 7 bases map to TRBD1. This CDR3 has 15 amino acids. V shed 6 bases and J 7 bases; nucleotides not matched to a gene: 14. CDR1 and CDR2 from the germline V gene are MNHEY and SVGAGI. CDR3 loop: CASREMTGSGVGYTF. The CDR3 DNA reads as TGTGCCAGCAGGGAGATGACAGGGTCGGGGGTTGGCTACACCTTC.